The sample holds many counts of the clone carrying this T cell receptor beta chain. Its antigen is not identified. Germline V gives CDR1 LGHNA, CDR2 YNFKEQ. V gave up 0 bases and J gave up 2 bases, with 10 bases separating them. The CDR3 is 15 amino acids. The iRepertoire nested amplicon-rescue multiplex PCR amplified TCR alpha and beta CDR3s from RNA. Tissue mRNA or PBMC total RNA, about 85-400 ng, went into one-step reverse transcription and amplification. TCRdb re-analysed the multiplex PCR reads in MiXCR, keeping a single row per CDR3 protein. The repertoire consists of 100,000 to 150,000 distinct CDR3 sequences, with around a quarter occurring once and the leading ten covering 27%. The entry originates in a study of glioma-infiltrating T cells. Findings and caveats of the study: Above-expected tissue-blood divergence occurred in all gliomas, most in low-grade ones. Very few CDR3 sequences were shared between tissue and blood.

The specimen was glioma tissue, nonneoplastic brain tissue, or PBMCs (not recorded which). This chain links TRBV4-2 with TRBJ1-1; D unresolved. This TCR was recovered from a human donor with low-grade glioma or glioblastoma, undergoing nonglioma brain surgery, or in good health (not recorded which). CDR3 amino acids: CASSQETVGNTEAFF. The CDR3 DNA reads as TGTGCCAGCAGCCAAGAGACCGTGGGTAACACTGAAGCTTTCTTT.